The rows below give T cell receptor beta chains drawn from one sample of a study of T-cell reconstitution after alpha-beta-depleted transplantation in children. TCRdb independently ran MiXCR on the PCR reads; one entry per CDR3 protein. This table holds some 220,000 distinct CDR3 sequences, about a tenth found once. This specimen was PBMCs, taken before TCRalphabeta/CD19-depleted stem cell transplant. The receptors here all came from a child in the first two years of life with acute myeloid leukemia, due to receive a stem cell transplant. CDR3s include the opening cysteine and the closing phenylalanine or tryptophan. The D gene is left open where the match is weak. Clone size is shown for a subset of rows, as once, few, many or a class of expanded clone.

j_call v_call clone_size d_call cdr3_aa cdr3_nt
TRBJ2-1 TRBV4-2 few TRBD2 CASSPETSGRDEQFF TGTGCCAGCAGCCCCGAGACTAGCGGGAGGGATGAGCAGTTCTTC
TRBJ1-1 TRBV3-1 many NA CASSQVNGGHTEAFF TGTGCCAGCAGCCAAGTGAATGGGGGGCACACTGAAGCTTTCTTT
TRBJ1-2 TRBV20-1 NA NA CSAREIAGEGYTF TGCAGTGCTAGAGAGATAGCGGGGGAGGGCTACACCTTC
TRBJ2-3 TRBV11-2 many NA CASTPETGRDTQYF TGTGCCAGCACACCCGAGACCGGCCGAGATACGCAGTATTTT
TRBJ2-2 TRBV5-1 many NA CASSYRDTGELFF TGCGCCAGCAGCTACAGGGACACCGGGGAGCTGTTTTTT
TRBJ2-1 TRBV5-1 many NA CASSPNEEQFF TGCGCCAGCAGCCCTAATGAGGAGCAGTTCTTC
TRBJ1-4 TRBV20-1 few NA CSATRPGLDEKLFF TGCAGTGCCACCCGGCCAGGGCTGGATGAAAAACTGTTTTTT
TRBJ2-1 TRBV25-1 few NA CASSEFELDEQFF TGTGCCAGCAGTGAATTCGAGTTAGATGAGCAGTTCTTC
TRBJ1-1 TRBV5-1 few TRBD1 CASSDLTGGAGTEAFF TGCGCCAGCAGCGACCTGACAGGGGGCGCGGGGACTGAAGCTTTCTTT
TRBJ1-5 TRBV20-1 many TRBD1 CSAPGQDSNQPQHF TGCAGTGCACCGGGACAGGATAGCAATCAGCCCCAGCATTTT
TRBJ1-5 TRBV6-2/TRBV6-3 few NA CASSSPGPQHF TGTGCCAGCAGTTCCCCGGGGCCCCAGCATTTT
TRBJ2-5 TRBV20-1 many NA CSAKYPLGTETQYF TGCAGTGCTAAGTACCCGTTGGGTACGGAGACCCAGTACTTC
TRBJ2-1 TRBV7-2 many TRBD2 CASSPDPAGGPEFF TGTGCCAGCAGCCCCGACCCAGCGGGAGGGCCGGAGTTCTTC
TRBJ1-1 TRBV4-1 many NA CASSQSGGSNTEAFF TGCGCCAGCAGCCAATCGGGGGGTTCGAACACTGAAGCTTTCTTT
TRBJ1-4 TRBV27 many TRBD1 CASRDWTGSLFF TGTGCCAGCAGAGATTGGACAGGGTCTCTGTTTTTT
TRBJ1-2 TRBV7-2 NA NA CAGSSRVNYGYTF TGTGCCGGCAGCTCCAGGGTCAACTACGGCTACACCTTC
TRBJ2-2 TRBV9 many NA CASSVALYTGELFF TGTGCCAGCAGCGTAGCCCTCTACACCGGGGAGCTGTTTTTT
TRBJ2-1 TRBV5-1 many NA CASSLESGSYNEQFF TGCGCCAGCAGCTTGGAAAGCGGTTCCTACAATGAGCAGTTCTTC
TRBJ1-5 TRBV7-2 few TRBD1 CASSLDRGWYQPQHF TGTGCCAGCAGCTTAGACAGGGGGTGGTATCAGCCCCAGCATTTT
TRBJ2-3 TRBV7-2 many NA CASSYWEDTQYF TGTGCCAGCAGCTATTGGGAGGATACGCAGTATTTT
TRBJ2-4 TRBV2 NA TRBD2 CASKVGGGAKSIQYF TGTGCCAGCAAAGTCGGGGGAGGGGCCAAAAGCATTCAGTACTTC
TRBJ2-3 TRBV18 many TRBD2 CASSILAGGDTQYF TGTGCCAGCTCAATTCTAGCGGGAGGAGATACGCAGTATTTT
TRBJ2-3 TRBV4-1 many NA CASSRQGTLTDTQYF TGCGCCAGCAGCCGGCAAGGGACCCTGACAGATACGCAGTATTTT
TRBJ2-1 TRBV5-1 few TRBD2 CASSPLAGANNEQFF TGCGCCAGCAGCCCCCTAGCGGGGGCCAACAATGAGCAGTTCTTC
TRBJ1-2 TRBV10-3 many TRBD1 CAISESRGQGNYGYTF TGTGCCATCAGTGAGTCGCGGGGACAGGGGAACTATGGCTACACCTTC
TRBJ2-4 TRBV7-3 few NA CASSLGRGIGNIQYF TGTGCCAGCAGCTTAGGTCGGGGAATTGGGAACATTCAGTACTTC
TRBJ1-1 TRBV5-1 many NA CASSLAAGYTEAFF TGCGCCAGCAGCTTGGCCGCAGGGTACACTGAAGCTTTCTTT
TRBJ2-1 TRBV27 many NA CASSWPAGDEQFF TGTGCCAGCAGTTGGCCGGCAGGCGATGAGCAGTTCTTC